Below, 28 T cell receptor beta chains from the same sample are listed, as sequenced in a study of post-analysis software for immune sequencing data. Study-level findings and limits: Several TRBV segments were more frequent in patients than controls; TRBV5-6, TRBV5-1 and TRBV20-1 belonged to this group.

These TCRs are of unknown antigen specificity. Researchers reported that TCR beta cDNA libraries carried unique molecular identifiers. TCRdb called the PCR reads again in MiXCR, with one record for every CDR3 protein. This table holds about 460,000 distinct CDR3 sequences, roughly 46% found once. Source material: blood. These receptors were obtained from a girl aged 5-17 years with multiple sclerosis.

The chain joins TRBV24-1 to TRBJ2-5; tentative D call: TRBD2 (6 bases). V lost 2 bases and J 4 bases, leaving 10 bases between the germline ends. CDR1 KGHDR and CDR2 SFDVKD come from the germline V gene. The CDR3 totals 14 residues. This CDR3 reads CATSDSGVRETQYF. CDR3 bases: TGTGCCACCAGTGATTCGGGGGTGCGAGAGACCCAGTACTTC.

The table lists this clonotype with a count of one. V usage is TRBV20-1 and J usage is TRBJ1-5, with 12 bases aligning to TRBD1. The CDR3 length is 16 residues. Germline V CDR1 and CDR2: DFQATT, SNEGSKA (reference sequence). The V segment lost 5 bases and the J segment 2 bases; nucleotides outside the gene matches: 7. This CDR3 is CSAWDRGLIGNQPQHF. In DNA, the CDR3 is TGCAGTGCTTGGGACAGGGGGCTGATTGGCAATCAGCCCCAGCATTTT.

This clonotype is a singleton in its sample. The DNA of the CDR3 is TGTGCCAGCAGTTTATTGCAGGGGATAGAGACAGGGAAGACCTACGAGCAGTACTTC. Protein sequence: CASSLLQGIETGKTYEQYF. This rearrangement joins TRBV28 to TRBJ2-7, with TRBD1 identical over 7 bases. V dropped 1 base and J dropped 2; count of bases not matched to a gene: 17. Germline loops: CDR1 MDHEN, CDR2 SYDVKM. The CDR3 spans 19 residues.

CDR3 amino acids: CASSARPLSTDTQYF. In nucleotides, the CDR3 is TGTGCCAGCAGCGCGCGACCGCTTAGCACAGATACGCAGTATTTT. The chain employs TRBV11-3 and TRBJ2-3; D ambiguous. The germline V and J ends were trimmed by 5 bases and 0 bases, with 12 bases remaining between them. The CDR3 loop spans 15 amino acids. Germline CDR1 and CDR2: SGHNT and YENEEA.

There are a few counts of this clonotype. This may stem from a read error, because a much larger clone lies one nucleotide away. J is TRBJ2-5 and V is TRBV15, with no clear D. Germline lookup yields CDR1 LNHNV and CDR2 YYDKDF (reference sequence). Trimming took 0 bases from V and 11 from J, leaving 19 bases between them. The CDR3 covers 15 residues. The CDR3 sequence: CATSRDQTPTYEQYF. The DNA for the CDR3 is TGTGCCACCAGCAGAGATCAGACCCCCACGTATGAGCAGTACTTC. Full variable domain (missing parts from reference TRBV15 and TRBJ2-5): DAMVIQNPRYQVTQFGKPVTLSCSQTLNHNVMYWYQQKSSQAPKLLFHYYDKDFNNEADTPDNFQSRRPNTSFCFLDIRSPGLGDTAMYLCATSRDQTPTYEQYFGPGTRLLVL.

This clonotype was found a few times. The genes are TRBV4-1 and TRBJ1-2; D unclear. Trimming stripped 0 bases from V and 5 bases from J, with 16 bases between. Per germline, CDR1 MGHRA and CDR2 YSYEKL. The CDR3 has 16 amino acids. CDR3 bases: TGCGCCAGCAGCCAAGAACAGAGCAGCCAAGCTTATGGCTACACCTTC. It specifies CASSQEQSSQAYGYTF.

The chain recombines TRBV7-8 with TRBJ1-1; the D gene is possibly TRBD1 (6 bases). This CDR3 region has 16 residues. Germline CDR1 SGHVS, CDR2 FQNEAQ. The germline V and J ends were trimmed by 2 bases and 5 bases, with 18 bases remaining between them. The CDR3 region has the DNA TGTGCCAGCAGCTTATCTTCGGGGGGCCTGGGAACTGAAGCTTTCTTT. As protein: CASSLSSGGLGTEAFF.

This clonotype was detected a few times. V gene TRBV4-3 combines with J gene TRBJ2-1; 16 bases are shared with TRBD2. The CDR3 runs 17 residues. J gave up 6 bases and V 4 bases, and 6 bases lay outside the gene matches. CDR1 LGHNA and CDR2 YSLEER come from the germline V gene. CDR3 DNA sequence: TGCGCCAGCAGCCCGGGACTAGCGGGAGGGCCCGGCAATGAGCAGTTCTTC. Translating it yields CASSPGLAGGPGNEQFF.

The genes are TRBV3-1 and TRBJ2-4, with a tentative D call TRBD2 (6 bases). The J call is uncertain, as TRBJ2-7 better fits the DNA end. Germline V CDR1 and CDR2: LGHDT, YNNKEL (reference sequence). The CDR3 sequence is 14 residues long. CDR3 bases: TGTGCCAGCAGCCCAAAACCCCAGCGGGACGAGCAGTACTTC. Translating gives CASSPKPQRDEQYF.

The genes are TRBV20-1 and TRBJ2-7; TRBD2 matches 9 bases. Germline trimming cut 0 bases from V and 0 bases from J; bases unmatched to any gene: 6. Per germline, CDR1 DFQATT and CDR2 SNEGSKA (reference sequence). The CDR3 spans 16 residues. This CDR3 reads CSARDRLADSSYEQYF. As DNA, the CDR3 is TGCAGTGCTAGAGATAGACTAGCGGATAGCTCCTACGAGCAGTACTTC.

The chain is built from TRBV20-1 and TRBJ1-2; the D is unclear. The length of the CDR3 is 13 residues. V was clipped by 2 bases and J by 3 bases, with 10 bases between them. Per germline, CDR1 DFQATT and CDR2 SNEGSKA (reference sequence). The CDR3 here is CSARPPRDYGYTF. The CDR3 coding sequence is TGCAGTGCTAGACCCCCGAGGGACTATGGCTACACCTTC.

In DNA, the CDR3 is TGTGCCAGCAGCCCACGGACAGGGGATAGCAATCAGCCCCAGCATTTT. Its protein is CASSPRTGDSNQPQHF. The V call is TRBV12-3 or TRBV12-4, the J call TRBJ1-5; TRBD1 aligns across 9 bases. The trim removed 6 bases at V and 0 bases at J, leaving 6 bases unmatched. The CDR3 is made up of 16 amino acids.

The genes are TRBV30 and TRBJ2-7; D is ambiguous. This CDR3 contains 13 residues. Trimming cost V 0 bases and J 6 bases, with 12 bases left between them. Per germline, CDR1 GTSNPN and CDR2 SVGIG (reference sequence). CDR3 sequence reads: CAWSVGSFIEQYF. CDR3 coding DNA: TGTGCCTGGAGTGTAGGTTCCTTCATCGAGCAGTACTTC.

The chain links TRBV7-9 to TRBJ2-1; 7 bases align to TRBD2. This CDR3 region has 14 residues. The V gene end was trimmed by 5 bases and the J gene end by 5 bases; junction bases not matched to a gene: 6. Germline CDR1 is SEHNR and CDR2 is FQNEAQ (reference sequence). This chain's CDR3 is CASSGGLVHNEQFF. DNA for the CDR3: TGTGCCAGCAGCGGCGGACTAGTACACAATGAGCAGTTCTTC.

The chain combines TRBV20-1 with TRBJ2-1; 10 nucleotides match TRBD2. This CDR3 spans 15 amino acids. Germline V gives CDR1 DFQATT, CDR2 SNEGSKA (reference sequence). Trimming took 7 bases from V and 0 from J; bases not matched to a gene: 6. CDR3 sequence reads: CSVLAGESSYNEQFF. The DNA for the CDR3 is TGCAGTGTTCTAGCGGGAGAGAGCTCCTACAATGAGCAGTTCTTC.

The V call is TRBV7-2, the J call TRBJ2-7; 7 bases fit TRBD1. The J call may be in error: the DNA end matches TRBJ2-5 better. Germline V CDR1 and CDR2: SGHTA, FQGNSA. The CDR3 spans 15 residues. Here the CDR3 reads CASSLQGELGKTQYF. The DNA of the CDR3 is TGTGCCAGCAGCCTCCAGGGGGAATTAGGAAAGACCCAGTACTTC.

For this clonotype: The CDR3 does not end in the conserved phenylalanine or tryptophan, so this is likely a read error. The rearrangement uses TRBV5-6 and TRBJ2-3; D remains unclear. This CDR3 spans 16 amino acids. Germline CDR1 is SGHDT and CDR2 is YYEEEE. Trimming took off 4 bases at V and 0 bases at J, with 15 bases between the two ends. DNA of the CDR3: TGTGCCAGCAGCGTGTATCCGGGTCCTAGCACAGATACGCAGTATTTG. Its translation: CASSVYPGPSTDTQYL.

This clonotype was counted between two and nine times. One end of the junction varies from germline; a read error may be responsible. This chain uses TRBV29-1 with TRBJ2-7, with 9 nucleotides matching TRBD1. CDR3 length: 16 residues. In germline, CDR1 is SQVTM, CDR2 ANQGSEA. Here the CDR3 DNA reads TGTAGCGTTGAAGATCTTAGGGGGACAGGGATCTACGAGCAGTACTTC. This translates into CSVEDLRGTGIYEQYF.

This clonotype has only a few counts. This chain links TRBV29-1 with TRBJ2-1; D uncertain. The germline V and J ends were trimmed by 4 bases and 5 bases, with 9 bases remaining between them. This CDR3 spans 12 amino acids. CDR1 and CDR2 from the germline V gene are SQVTM and ANQGSEA. The CDR3 protein is CSVVSRNNEQFF. As DNA, the CDR3 is TGCAGCGTTGTGTCACGGAACAATGAGCAGTTCTTC.

A few counts support this clonotype. The V call is TRBV5-1, the J call TRBJ2-1; D gene unclear. This CDR3 contains 13 residues. Trimming removed 5 bases at V and 6 bases at J, with 12 bases between. Per the germline V gene, CDR1 is SGHRS and CDR2 is YFSETQ. The CDR3 nucleotides read TGCGCCAGCAGATCTAGAACCGCCAATGAGCAGTTCTTC. Translation gives CASRSRTANEQFF.

The gene calls are TRBV4-1 and TRBJ2-1, with TRBD2 identical over 9 bases. Germline lookup yields CDR1 MGHRA and CDR2 YSYEKL. The V segment lost 3 bases and the J segment 7 bases; nucleotides outside the gene matches: 10. CDR3 length: 16 residues. The CDR3 coding sequence is TGCGCCAGCAGCCATCGGGTGGGACTAGCAGGTAATGAGCAGTTCTTC. Protein product: CASSHRVGLAGNEQFF.

The chain combines TRBV27 with TRBJ2-3; D might be TRBD2 (6 bases). This CDR3 region has 15 residues. V was shortened by 3 bases and J by 4 bases, with 14 bases between the two germline ends. Germline V gene lookup returns CDR1 MNHEY and CDR2 SMNVEV (reference sequence). As DNA, the CDR3 is TGTGCCAGCAGTTTCGTCCCGGGAGCGGCAGATACGCAGTATTTT. Amino acids: CASSFVPGAADTQYF.

V usage is TRBV4-2 and J usage is TRBJ1-1; D is unclear. In germline, CDR1 is LGHNA, CDR2 YNFKEQ. This CDR3 has 14 residues. The germline V and J ends were trimmed by 3 bases and 0 bases, with 8 bases remaining between them. CDR3 protein: CASSQALVNTEAFF. Written as DNA, the CDR3 is TGTGCCAGCAGCCAGGCACTGGTGAACACTGAAGCTTTCTTT.

The chain links TRBV12-3 or TRBV12-4 to TRBJ2-7; D possibly corresponds to TRBD2 (6 bases). The CDR3 loop spans 11 amino acids. The ends were cut back, 7 bases at V and 2 bases at J, with 6 bases in the middle. Here the CDR3 reads CASTGAYEQYF. CDR3 coding DNA: TGTGCCAGCACGGGGGCCTACGAGCAGTACTTC.

This chain connects TRBV7-2 to TRBJ2-5; 7 nucleotides align to TRBD2. The CDR3 length is 14 residues. Germline CDR1 is SGHTA and CDR2 is FQGNSA. Trimming took 4 bases from V and 2 from J; bases not matched to a gene: 4. The CDR3 DNA reads TGTGCCAGCAGCTCGCCGGGACTACAAGAGACCCAGTACTTC. Residues: CASSSPGLQETQYF.

V is TRBV7-6 and J is TRBJ2-1; 7 nucleotides line up with TRBD1. V shed 3 bases and J 7 bases; nucleotides not matched to a gene: 9. The CDR3 is 15 amino acids. The V gene's germline CDR1 is SGHVS and CDR2 FNYEAQ. CDR3 sequence: CASSFRQGPANEQFF. The DNA of the CDR3 is TGTGCCAGCAGCTTCCGACAGGGCCCCGCGAATGAGCAGTTCTTC.

The chain links TRBV12-3 or TRBV12-4 to TRBJ2-5, with D perhaps TRBD1 (6 bases). The CDR3 is 12 amino acids. V dropped 3 bases and J dropped 6 bases, with 8 bases sitting between them. The CDR3 sequence: CASSLDRKTQYF. In DNA form, the CDR3 reads TGTGCCAGCAGTTTGGACAGAAAGACCCAGTACTTC.

This rearrangement joins TRBV5-1 to TRBJ1-2; D perhaps matches TRBD1 (5 bases). The germline V gene encodes CDR1 SGHRS and CDR2 YFSETQ. V was cut by 4 bases and J by 6 bases, with 19 bases left in between. This CDR3 has 15 residues. CDR3 protein: CASSLEVGAENGYTF. CDR3 in DNA: TGCGCCAGCAGCCTGGAGGTTGGGGCAGAGAATGGCTACACCTTC.